One and the same sample provided the 6 T cell receptor beta chains below, sequenced in a study of technical replicates of blood from a few donors. Profiled with immunoSEQ multiplex PCR; TCRdb holds only in-frame clones, not every one. This sample has around 80,000 clones, with 90% to 95% found just once. The material sequenced was T cells isolated from PBMCs. These TCRs come from a human donor in good health.

This clone has a single count. The chain joins TRBV18 to TRBJ1-2; TRBD1 is a possible D gene (5 bases). CDR3 length equals 13 residues. V lost 3 bases, J lost 7 bases, and 12 bases lay in between. The V gene's germline CDR1 is KGHSH and CDR2 LQKENI. The CDR3: CASSPVDSRGYTF. Here the CDR3 DNA reads TGTGCCAGCTCACCGGTCGACAGTCGTGGCTACACCTTC. Supplemented by reference TRBV18 and TRBJ1-2, the full variable domain reads NAGVMQNPRHLVRRRGQEARLRCSPMKGHSHVYWYRQLPEEGLKFMVYLQKENIIDESGMPKERFSAEFPKEGPSILRIQQVVRGDSAAYFCASSPVDSRGYTFGSGTRLTVV.

V usage is TRBV29-1 and J usage is TRBJ2-3; 9 bases fit TRBD2. After removal of 4 bases from V and 1 base from J, the junction contained 15 bases not matched to a gene. This CDR3 has 18 residues. The germline V gene encodes CDR1 SQVTM and CDR2 ANQGSEA. CDR3 sequence reads: CSVVGGASGIIRTDTQYF. CDR3 coding DNA: TGCAGCGTTGTAGGGGGCGCTAGCGGGATAATTCGCACAGATACGCAGTATTTT.

J is TRBJ1-5 and V is TRBV6-5; D uncertain. The CDR3 has 13 amino acids. From germline, CDR1 is MNHEY and CDR2 SVGAGI. Trimming pared 6 bases from V and 4 bases from J, leaving 10 bases between. CDR3: CASSRYPNQPQHF. In DNA, the CDR3 is TGTGCCAGCAGCAGATACCCGAATCAGCCCCAGCATTTT.

The chain combines TRBV7-6 with TRBJ2-3; possibly TRBD2 for D (6 bases). Germline CDR1 reads SGHVS; CDR2 reads FNYEAQ. This CDR3 spans 15 amino acids. V lost 5 bases to trimming and J lost 2 bases, with 14 bases between them. This chain's CDR3 is CASSQDYRITDTQYF. The CDR3 nucleotides are TGTGCCAGCAGCCAGGACTACCGGATCACAGATACGCAGTATTTT.

The rearrangement links TRBV18 to TRBJ2-3, with TRBD2 matching over 10 bases. The CDR3 runs to 18 residues. J gave up 2 bases and V 1 base, and 9 bases lay outside the gene matches. The germline CDR1 and CDR2 sequences are KGHSH and LQKENI. DNA of the CDR3: TGTGCCAGCTCACCACGGTCCCGGACTAGCGGATCCACAGATACGCAGTATTTT. It is translated as CASSPRSRTSGSTDTQYF.

This rearrangement joins TRBV9 to TRBJ2-7; 9 bases are a match to TRBD1. The CDR3 is 13 amino acids. V trimming: 4 bases; J trimming: 5 bases; junction bases outside the gene matches: 4. Germline assignment: CDR1 SGDLS and CDR2 YYNGEE. The CDR3 DNA is TGTGCCAGCAGCCTCAGGGACAGGGACGAGCAGTACTTC. This codes for CASSLRDRDEQYF.